The 31 T cell receptor beta chains below all came from one sample that was sequenced in a study of cytomegalovirus exposure and HLA in healthy donors. A multiplex PCR was run with 60 Vbeta primers and 13 Jbeta primers. This table comes from immunoSEQ multiplex PCR, and its TCRdb copy is limited to in-frame clones, with some not included. The repertoire consists of 150,000 to 200,000 clones, with more than 60% occurring once and the leading ten covering about 9.4%. What was sequenced was PBMCs. The origin of the receptors is a man aged 25-40 years in good health and CMV-seropositive.

V is TRBV5-1 and J is TRBJ1-2; 9 positions agree with TRBD1. CDR3 length: 13 amino acids. The germline V gene encodes CDR1 SGHRS and CDR2 YFSETQ. Trimming cost V 3 bases and J 8 bases; bases outside gene matches: 5. CDR3 sequence: CASSSGQGLGYTF. The CDR3 DNA is TGCGCCAGCAGCTCAGGACAGGGGCTCGGCTACACCTTC.

This rearrangement joins TRBV7-3 to TRBJ2-5, with 10 positions matching TRBD2. The V gene end was trimmed by 0 bases and the J gene end by 4 bases; junction bases not matched to a gene: 11. The CDR3 has 18 residues. CDR1 and CDR2 (germline): SGHTA, FQGTGA. The CDR3 protein is CASSLTGTSAIRGETQYF. The CDR3 DNA is TGTGCCAGCAGCTTAACCGGGACTAGCGCGATTAGAGGAGAGACCCAGTACTTC.

V is TRBV30 and J is TRBJ2-7; a possible D gene is TRBD1 (6 bases). The length of the CDR3 is 12 residues. Germline V CDR1 and CDR2: GTSNPN, SVGIG (reference sequence). The V end lost 2 bases, the J end lost 3 bases, and 8 bases lay between the germline ends. For the CDR3, the DNA is TGTGCCTGGAGTCCACAGGGCTACGAGCAGTACTTC. As protein: CAWSPQGYEQYF.

This chain links TRBV10-3 with TRBJ2-3; 8 bases align to TRBD2. Germline V gives CDR1 ENHRY, CDR2 SYGVKD. V lost 5 bases and J lost 0; bases outside the gene matches: 10. The CDR3 consists of 17 residues. DNA for the CDR3: TGTGCCATCAGTTCCGGAACTAGCGGCCCCAGCACAGATACGCAGTATTTT. Its translation is CAISSGTSGPSTDTQYF.

The chain combines TRBV19 with TRBJ2-1; 8 bases agree with TRBD2. Trimming at V came to 5 bases and at J to 0 bases, leaving 6 bases not matched to a gene. Germline-derived CDR1 and CDR2 are LNHDA and SQIVND (reference sequence). The CDR3 runs to 16 residues. The CDR3 nucleotides are TGTGCCAGTAGTGGTAGCGGGACTCGCTCCTACAATGAGCAGTTCTTC. Protein: CASSGSGTRSYNEQFF. The variable domain in full, completed from reference TRBV19 and TRBJ2-1, reads DGGITQSPKYLFRKEGQNVTLSCEQNLNHDAMYWYRQDPGQGLRLIYYSQIVNDFQKGDIAEGYSVSREKKESFPLTVTSAQKNPTAFYLCASSGSGTRSYNEQFFGPGTRLTVL.

This chain uses TRBV11-3 with TRBJ2-1, with D possibly TRBD2 on 5 matching bases. The V gene lost 8 bases and the J gene lost 0 bases, with 11 bases spanning the gap. Germline V CDR1 and CDR2: SGHNT, YENEEA. This CDR3 is built from 14 residues. CDR3 sequence: CASQRGSSYNEQFF. In nucleotides, the CDR3 is TGTGCCAGCCAACGTGGGAGCTCCTACAATGAGCAGTTCTTC.

The chain links TRBV5-6 to TRBJ1-5, with D perhaps TRBD1 (6 bases). CDR3 length: 13 amino acids. V was clipped by 5 bases and J by 3 bases, with 9 bases between them. The germline CDR1 and CDR2 sequences are SGHDT and YYEEEE. CDR3 sequence reads: CASSRTANQPQHF. CDR3 coding DNA: TGTGCCAGCAGTCGGACAGCCAATCAGCCCCAGCATTTT.

V and J are TRBV7-9 and TRBJ2-5; perhaps TRBD2 as D (6 bases). Germline CDR1 is SEHNR and CDR2 is FQNEAQ (reference sequence). Trimming took 5 bases from V and 2 from J, leaving 15 bases between them. This CDR3 is 15 amino acids long. The CDR3 here is CASSLVMGGQETQYF. In nucleotides, the CDR3 is TGTGCCAGCAGCCTCGTAATGGGAGGACAAGAGACCCAGTACTTC. The full variable domain, in which reference TRBV7-9 and TRBJ2-5 provide the parts outside the CDR3, is DTGVSQNPRHKITKRGQNVTFRCDPISEHNRLYWYRQTLGQGPEFLTYFQNEAQLEKSRLLSDRFSAERPKGSFSTLEIQRTEQGDSAMYLCASSLVMGGQETQYFGPGTRLLVL.

The genes are TRBV27 and TRBJ2-1, with 16 positions matching TRBD2. J gave up 2 bases and V 5 bases, and 12 bases lay outside the gene matches. The CDR3 is made up of 20 amino acids. The germline V gene encodes CDR1 MNHEY and CDR2 SMNVEV (reference sequence). CDR3 nucleotide sequence: TGTGCCAGCAGTACCGTCGGGACTAGCGGGAGGGTTGGCGCCTACAATGAGCAGTTCTTC. Its translation is CASSTVGTSGRVGAYNEQFF.

This chain uses TRBV2 with TRBJ1-5; D unclear. The germline V gene encodes CDR1 SNHLY and CDR2 FYNNEI. CDR3 length equals 13 residues. V dropped 4 bases and J dropped 5 bases, with 9 bases sitting between them. The CDR3 region is CASSGFGDQPQHF. The CDR3 DNA follows: TGTGCCAGCAGTGGCTTCGGGGATCAGCCCCAGCATTTT.

The V call is TRBV5-1, the J call TRBJ2-5; a weak D match, TRBD1 (8 bases). CDR3 length equals 16 residues. The V and J ends lost 2 bases and 5 bases respectively, with 19 bases between them. Germline loops: CDR1 SGHRS, CDR2 YFSETQ. In nucleotides, the CDR3 is TGCGCCAGCAGCTTACATTTGACAGGGGAGGGGGAGACCCAGTACTTC. It codes for CASSLHLTGEGETQYF.

The gene calls are TRBV2 and TRBJ2-7, with 9 bases that match TRBD1. V lost 4 bases to trimming and J lost 5 bases; unmatched junction nucleotides: 9. The CDR3 totals 15 residues. CDR1 and CDR2 from the germline V gene are SNHLY and FYNNEI. The CDR3 DNA sequence: TGTGCCAGCAGTGCCACCGGGACAGGGTGGGACGAGCAGTACTTC. Translating it yields CASSATGTGWDEQYF. Full variable domain (outside the CDR3, taken from reference TRBV2 and TRBJ2-7): EPEVTQTPSHQVTQMGQEVILRCVPISNHLYFYWYRQILGQKVEFLVSFYNNEISEKSEIFDDQFSVERPDGSNFTLKIRSTKLEDSAMYFCASSATGTGWDEQYFGPGTRLTVT.

The V gene is TRBV10-2, the J gene TRBJ1-2, with 12 nucleotides matching TRBD1. CDR3 length equals 16 residues. Germline assignment: CDR1 WSHSY and CDR2 SAAADI. The V gene end was trimmed by 2 bases and the J gene end by 8 bases; junction bases not matched to a gene: 9. Written as DNA, the CDR3 is TGCGCCAGCAGTGAGCCATCGGGACAGGGGGCGATGGGCTACACCTTC. Its protein product is CASSEPSGQGAMGYTF.

This clone was picked up a small number of times. Other DNA sequences within the sample encode an identical CDR3. V is TRBV30 and J is TRBJ2-7; D is unclear. CDR3 length: 12 amino acids. Germline V CDR1 and CDR2: GTSNPN, SVGIG (reference sequence). The ends were cut back, 2 bases at V and 2 bases at J, with 7 bases in the middle. CDR3 region: CAWSLIAYEQYF. CDR3 in DNA: TGTGCCTGGAGTCTAATAGCCTACGAGCAGTACTTC.

This chain joins TRBV5-1 and TRBJ1-4; TRBD1 is a possible D gene (6 bases). The V and J ends lost 3 bases and 10 bases respectively, with 22 bases between them. Germline V gives CDR1 SGHRS, CDR2 YFSETQ. CDR3 length equals 16 residues. In DNA, the CDR3 is TGCGCCAGCAGCTCCCAAGGGGGGGACCCTTGGGGAAAACTGTTTTTT. Protein: CASSSQGGDPWGKLFF.

This chain links TRBV19 with TRBJ2-1, with 8 bases fitting TRBD2. Trimming at V came to 3 bases and at J to 4 bases, leaving 5 bases not matched to a gene. Germline assignment: CDR1 LNHDA and CDR2 SQIVND (reference sequence). CDR3 length: 15 amino acids. CDR3 nucleotide sequence: TGTGCCAGTAGTATCGTAGCGGGGACATACAATGAGCAGTTCTTC. This gives the protein CASSIVAGTYNEQFF.

The rearrangement uses TRBV2 and TRBJ2-3; 12 bases map to TRBD2. Germline V gene data show CDR1 as SNHLY and CDR2 as FYNNEI. The CDR3 is made up of 15 amino acids. V shed 5 bases and J 3 bases; nucleotides not matched to a gene: 3. CDR3 bases: TGTGCCAGCAGTCGGACTAGCGGGATAACAGATACGCAGTATTTT. The encoded protein is CASSRTSGITDTQYF.

This clone was observed a single time. The J gene is TRBJ2-7, the V gene TRBV19; the D gene is possibly TRBD1 (5 bases). Looked up from germline, CDR1 is LNHDA and CDR2 is SQIVND (reference sequence). The length of the CDR3 is 14 residues. The V end lost 5 bases, the J end lost 2 bases, and 13 bases lay between the germline ends. CDR3 coding DNA: TGTGCCAGTAGTCATGCTCTGGGGCCCTACGAGCAGTACTTC. This translates into CASSHALGPYEQYF. The full variable domain, rest sourced from reference TRBV19 and TRBJ2-7, is DGGITQSPKYLFRKEGQNVTLSCEQNLNHDAMYWYRQDPGQGLRLIYYSQIVNDFQKGDIAEGYSVSREKKESFPLTVTSAQKNPTAFYLCASSHALGPYEQYFGPGTRLTVT.

The gene calls are TRBV2 and TRBJ2-2, with TRBD2 matching 14 bases. Germline V gives CDR1 SNHLY, CDR2 FYNNEI. This CDR3 region has 19 residues. With V trimmed by 5 bases and J by 7 bases, 15 bases remained unmatched. Written as DNA, the CDR3 is TGTGCCAGCAGTCCCGCGGGACTAGCGGGAGTTCGGGGTGTCGGGGAGCTGTTTTTT. Amino acid sequence: CASSPAGLAGVRGVGELFF.

V gene TRBV5-1 combines with J gene TRBJ1-1, with TRBD1 as a possible D gene (5 bases). There are 14 residues in the CDR3. Germline V gives CDR1 SGHRS, CDR2 YFSETQ. V lost 3 bases and J lost 4, with 13 bases in between. CDR3 sequence (DNA): TGCGCCAGCAGCTCAACCAGGGAGGGCACTGAAGCTTTCTTT. This translates into CASSSTREGTEAFF.

The V and J genes are TRBV7-6 and TRBJ2-2; 11 bases match TRBD1. Germline values: CDR1 SGHVS, CDR2 FNYEAQ. V lost 3 bases and J lost 5; bases outside the gene matches: 2. The CDR3 contains 15 residues. The CDR3: CASSFGTGGTGELFF. The CDR3 nucleotides are TGTGCCAGCAGCTTTGGGACAGGGGGTACCGGGGAGCTGTTTTTT.

The V gene is TRBV18, the J gene TRBJ1-3; 9 bases match TRBD1. The ends lost 3 bases at V and 3 bases at J; junction bases unmatched: 0. The CDR3 loop spans 14 amino acids. The V gene's germline CDR1 is KGHSH and CDR2 LQKENI. The CDR3 coding sequence is TGTGCCAGCTCACCGGGACAGGGTGGAAACACCATATATTTT. Its translation: CASSPGQGGNTIYF.

The chain uses TRBV27 and TRBJ2-1; D is unclear. Germline V gene sequence: CDR1 MNHEY, CDR2 SMNVEV (reference sequence). The CDR3 runs 11 residues. V gave up 6 bases and J gave up 6 bases, with 6 bases separating them. CDR3 bases: TGTGCCAGCAGCCAACTCAATGAGCAGTTCTTC. It translates to CASSQLNEQFF.

V usage is TRBV9 and J usage is TRBJ2-5; TRBD1 is a possible D gene (5 bases). With 3 bases removed from V and 2 bases from J, the gap between germline ends came to 11 bases. Germline CDR1 and CDR2: SGDLS and YYNGEE. CDR3 size: 14 residues. DNA of the CDR3: TGTGCCAGCAGCGGGAGACAGAATCAAGAGACCCAGTACTTC. This codes for CASSGRQNQETQYF.

The V call is TRBV9, the J call TRBJ2-7; maybe TRBD2 (6 bases). Germline CDR1 SGDLS, CDR2 YYNGEE. There are 17 residues in the CDR3. V lost 3 bases and J lost 4, with 23 bases in between. CDR3 sequence (DNA): TGTGCCAGCAGCGAAAGGGCCCGAGCGGAGGGCGGATACGAGCAGTACTTC. It codes for CASSERARAEGGYEQYF.

This chain links TRBV13 with TRBJ2-4; TRBD2 aligns across 7 bases. From germline, CDR1 is PRHDT and CDR2 FYEKMQ (reference sequence). This CDR3 has 16 residues. V lost 3 bases to trimming and J lost 4 bases; unmatched junction nucleotides: 9. This chain's CDR3 is CASSFLASGKKNIQYF. CDR3 bases: TGTGCCAGCAGCTTCTTGGCTAGCGGAAAGAAAAACATTCAGTACTTC.

V usage is TRBV2 and J usage is TRBJ2-5; tentative D call: TRBD2 (5 bases). The end of the DNA fits TRBJ2-7 better, so the J call may be wrong. The CDR3 has 15 residues. The germline gives CDR1 SNHLY, CDR2 FYNNEI. The CDR3 loop is CASSEALRGEYEQYF. The DNA for the CDR3 is TGTGCCAGCAGTGAAGCGCTTCGGGGAGAGTACGAGCAGTACTTC.

This clone came up once. DNA of the CDR3: TGCAGCGCCCAAGACTATGGTGGTGAAGCTTTCTTT. It encodes CSAQDYGGEAFF. The chain links TRBV29-1 to TRBJ1-1; D is uncertain. Per the germline V gene, CDR1 is SQVTM and CDR2 is ANQGSEA. Trimming stripped 7 bases from V and 7 bases from J, with 16 bases between. There are 12 residues in the CDR3.

Regarding this clone: One junction end disagrees with the germline gene, perhaps due to a read error. This chain links TRBV7-7 with TRBJ2-5, with TRBD1 matching 11 bases. This CDR3 comprises 14 residues. Germline V CDR1 and CDR2: SSHAT, FNYEAQ (reference sequence). CDR3 DNA sequence: TGTGCTAGCAGCCTGGGACAGGGGGAAGAGACCCAGTACTTC. Its protein product is CASSLGQGEETQYF.

The chain uses TRBV6-6 and TRBJ2-1; D perhaps matches TRBD2 (5 bases). CDR3 length equals 14 residues. The germline V and J ends were trimmed by 2 bases and 5 bases, with 10 bases remaining between them. Germline CDR1 and CDR2: MNHNY and SVGAGI (reference sequence). The CDR3 nucleotides are TGTGCCAGCAGTTACAAGCGGAGTGACAATGAGCAGTTCTTC. This sequence encodes CASSYKRSDNEQFF.

J is TRBJ2-3 and V is TRBV27; 11 bases agree with TRBD2. The CDR3 loop spans 16 amino acids. Germline trimming cut 6 bases from V and 0 bases from J; bases unmatched to any gene: 5. Germline V gene lookup returns CDR1 MNHEY and CDR2 SMNVEV (reference sequence). The CDR3 DNA is TGTGCCAGCAGAAGACTAGCGGGAAGTAGCACAGATACGCAGTATTTT. It translates to CASRRLAGSSTDTQYF.